Sequencing of this T cell receptor beta chain was carried out in a study of human T cells and chemical hapten exposure (dated by TCRdb to 2020 to 2022). In the study overall: For sensitization, 2% DPC in acetone was applied to an approximately 2 cm by approximately 2 cm area of upper inner arm skin. Throughout the roughly 23-week study period, patients were also given weekly therapeutic DPC doses on the scalp. Patch testing was performed on the upper back with Finn chambers containing 0.01% DPC, and the patch tests were scored after 6 days according to International Contact Dermatitis Research Group standards. Most of the patients in the cohort were female, and the cohort covered alopecia areata with under or over 50% scalp involvement, alopecia totalis and alopecia universalis. Libraries were pooled for sequencing, and per-sample TCR yields varied mainly because of small differences in library volumes within the pool. The study tracked peripheral blood TCR repertoire changes in vivo during primary and secondary sensitization to the hapten diphenylcyclopropenone (DPC) in alopecia patients. Patient blood was sampled pre-sensitization (week 0) and at 2, 6 and about 24 weeks after DPC sensitization. Blood for TCR sequencing was provided by twenty-nine alopecia patients at one to four time points (pre-sensitization, 2, 6 and 24 weeks). The research as a whole found: DPC sensitization did not change how many TCRs were above 1 in 1000 frequency, and no evidence was found of alterations in global repertoire structure. A positive correlation was found between the number of PT1 expanded TCRs and patch test score, with significance reached at thresholds 8, 16 and 32 but not 4. Expanded TCRs formed significantly more large CDR3 similarity clusters than pre-sensitization or healthy control sets, consistent with antigen-driven responses. Repeated subsampling changed both the strength of the expansion versus patch-test correlation and the threshold at which that correlation became significant. Alopecia, a presumed autoimmune disease, was present in all patients, so the immune response of the patients might differ from that of healthy individuals.

V is clipped by 7 bases and J by 6 bases, and the sequence between their germline boundaries is 11 bases long. The germline V gene provides CDR1 SQVTM and CDR2 ANQGSEA. Taken from cysteine to phenylalanine, the CDR3 has 11 residues. The retained sequence is limited to the CDR3, 33 bases, with the frame set at the first base. Comment on this clonotype: Which antigen it targets is not known. Within one base of it there is no much larger clone, and no base qualities were kept.

What this sample's time point label stands for: pre-sensitization, week 0. Reading the label with the study, this specimen's treatment or condition is: therapeutic diphenylcyclopropenone sensitization with weekly scalp DPC. Blood at each patch-test visit was drawn before the patch test was applied. To be eligible, patients had to be aged 18 to 70, diagnosed with alopecia and judged suitable for DPC therapy, while pregnant patients were excluded. Total RNA was extracted from unfractionated whole blood that had been collected in Tempus Blood RNA tubes. Library method: RACE. TCRdb records NextSeq 500 as the sequencer. During library preparation, unique molecular identifiers were attached to individual cDNA molecules so that TCRs could be counted in a quantitative, reproducible way. Each blood RNA sample was used to sequence both TCR alpha and TCR beta chains. Per the authors' processing: The median number of TCRs per sample was around 100,000, ranging from about 20,000 to 750,000. V, J and CDR3 annotation of the TCR reads was carried out using the Decombinator software suite. To make PS versus PT1 abundance plots, every sample was subsampled to the same number of TCRs (28,000). Expanded TCRs were defined as absent before sensitization and observed at least eight times at the 2-week time point. TCRdb cleaned the public reads at Q25 with fastp, built clones with MiXCR and kept in-frame beta chains. One record per CDR3 amino acid sequence lists the most common genes and DNA. TCRdb, rather than the study authors, made the V and J calls. The sample contains 200,000 to 300,000 distinct CDR3 sequences, around 9.3% of them found a single time. The ten largest account for around 2.5% of the sample.

The chain is assembled from TRBV29-1 and TRBJ2-3; the D gene cannot be resolved reliably. Source: whole blood, taken in connection with sensitization to the hapten diphenylcyclopropenone (DPC). This TCR was recovered from a woman in her forties with alopecia areata. Some clones in this sample may be carry-over from other donors' samples. The CDR3 loop reads CSAGPGDTQYF. The DNA is TGCAGCGCCGGACCCGGGGATACGCAGTATTTT.